These 13 T cell receptor beta chains were sequenced from one sample in a study of blood T cell repertoires in COVID-19. The method was immunoSEQ multiplex PCR; TCRdb's version includes in-frame clones alone and lacks a portion of them. The sample holds about 120,000 clones, approximately 87% seen once. Input material: peripheral blood. The receptors here all came from a man aged 25 to 45 with acute or convalescent COVID-19.

The chain recombines TRBV12-5 with TRBJ2-3, with 7 bases lining up with TRBD2. CDR3 length: 12 amino acids. Germline V gene sequence: CDR1 LGHNT, CDR2 FRNRAP. V lost 5 bases, J lost 8 bases, and 4 bases stayed unmatched. The CDR3 DNA is TGTGCTAGTGGTCCCGCTAGCGGTACGCAGTATTTT. Protein: CASGPASGTQYF. The full variable domain, completed using reference TRBV12-5 and TRBJ2-3, is DARVTQTPRHKVTEMGQEVTMRCQPILGHNTVFWYRQTMMQGLELLAYFRNRAPLDDSGMPKDRFSAEMPDATLATLKIQPSEPRDSAVYFCASGPASGTQYFGPGTRLTVL.

The chain couples TRBV19 to TRBJ2-1; 9 bases align to TRBD1. CDR1 and CDR2 from the germline V gene are LNHDA and SQIVND (reference sequence). The CDR3 sequence is 18 residues long. V lost 6 bases and J lost 3; bases outside the gene matches: 15. This CDR3 reads CASSPAVTGGPFYNEQFF. The DNA of the CDR3 is TGTGCCAGTAGCCCTGCCGTGACAGGGGGTCCCTTCTACAATGAGCAGTTCTTC.

V is TRBV7-9 and J is TRBJ2-1; D is perhaps TRBD2 (5 bases). Germline values: CDR1 SEHNR, CDR2 FQNEAQ (reference sequence). Trimming cost V 4 bases and J 3 bases, with 16 bases left between them. This CDR3 is 16 amino acids long. DNA for the CDR3: TGTGCCAGCAGCTCCGGAGGTAGACCCCTCTACAATGAGCAGTTCTTC. It specifies CASSSGGRPLYNEQFF.

This clone appeared a single time. The chain couples TRBV7-2 to TRBJ1-2; tentatively, D is TRBD1 (6 bases). CDR1 is SGHTA, CDR2 FQGNSA, per germline. Trimming removed 4 bases from V and 8 bases from J, with 11 bases in between. CDR3 size: 12 residues. Here the CDR3 DNA reads TGTGCCAGCAGCTATTACAGGGACGGCTACACCTTC. Protein sequence: CASSYYRDGYTF.

The chain uses TRBV6-6 and TRBJ1-1; no clear D. V lost 0 bases, J lost 4 bases, and 9 bases lay in between. The CDR3 is 14 residues long. The germline V gene encodes CDR1 MNHNY and CDR2 SVGAGI (reference sequence). CDR3 loop: CASSYSGSRTEAFF. CDR3 DNA: TGTGCCAGCAGTTACTCTGGGAGCCGCACTGAAGCTTTCTTT.

The rearrangement links TRBV18 to TRBJ1-2; 12 positions match TRBD1. The junction had 10 bases not matched to a gene; V was cut back by 7 bases and J by 7 bases. The CDR3 totals 15 residues. From germline, CDR1 is KGHSH and CDR2 LQKENI. The CDR3 sequence is CASWTPGQGAIGYTF. DNA for the CDR3: TGTGCCAGCTGGACGCCGGGACAGGGGGCTATTGGCTACACCTTC.

This chain joins TRBV27 and TRBJ2-7, with D possibly matching TRBD2 (6 bases). Germline V gene data show CDR1 as MNHEY and CDR2 as SMNVEV (reference sequence). V gave up 6 bases and J gave up 2 bases, with 14 bases separating them. This CDR3 has 14 residues. For the CDR3, the DNA is TGTGCCAGCAGCCGTGCCGGGAGTACCTACGAGCAGTACGTC. Translated: CASSRAGSTYEQYV.

The CDR3 spells CASSLVASGGEDIQYF. The CDR3, as DNA: TGTGCCAGCAGCTTAGTGGCTAGCGGGGGGGAGGACATTCAGTACTTC. This rearrangement joins TRBV7-2 to TRBJ2-4, with TRBD2 identical over 12 bases. V was pared by 1 base and J by 8 bases, with 6 bases of the junction left unmatched. CDR3 length equals 16 residues. The germline V gene has CDR1 SGHTA and CDR2 FQGNSA.

This chain uses TRBV6-5 with TRBJ1-5, with D possibly matching TRBD1 (5 bases). The CDR3 covers 14 residues. Germline CDR1 and CDR2: MNHEY and SVGAGI. With 2 bases removed from V and 6 bases from J, the gap between germline ends came to 11 bases. CDR3 coding DNA: TGTGCCAGCAGTTACACGGGGGAAGGTCAGCCCCAGCATTTT. This gives the protein CASSYTGEGQPQHF.

This chain links TRBV10-2 with TRBJ2-7; TRBD1 might be the D (6 bases). The CDR3 extends over 15 amino acids. CDR1 WSHSY and CDR2 SAAADI come from the germline V gene. Trimming cost V 7 bases and J 3 bases, with 19 bases left between them. The CDR3 loop reads CASNPGTPKLYEQYV. The CDR3, as DNA: TGCGCCAGCAATCCCGGGACACCGAAACTCTACGAGCAGTACGTC.

The rearrangement joins TRBV10-3 to TRBJ2-1, with 8 positions matching TRBD2. J lost 5 bases, V lost 1 base, and 4 bases had no gene match. The germline V gene has CDR1 ENHRY and CDR2 SYGVKD. The CDR3 consists of 15 residues. The CDR3 nucleotides are TGTGCCATCAGTGAGTGGTTAGCGGGAAACAATGAGCAGTTCTTC. Its protein is CAISEWLAGNNEQFF.

The chain employs TRBV9 and TRBJ2-3, with TRBD1 matching over 8 bases. This CDR3 comprises 14 residues. CDR1 and CDR2 (germline): SGDLS, YYNGEE. V dropped 3 bases and J dropped 5; count of bases not matched to a gene: 5. The CDR3 nucleotides read TGTGCCAGCAGCGAAACGGACAGGGTAGATACGCAGTATTTT. The encoded protein is CASSETDRVDTQYF. The whole variable domain, remainder taken from reference TRBV9 and TRBJ2-3, is DSGVTQTPKHLITATGQRVTLRCSPRSGDLSVYWYQQSLDQGLQFLIQYYNGEERAKGNILERFSAQQFPDLHSELNLSSLELGDSALYFCASSETDRVDTQYFGPGTRLTVL.

This rearrangement joins TRBV6-2 or TRBV6-3 to TRBJ2-3, with 11 positions matching TRBD2. V shed 1 base and J 2 bases; nucleotides not matched to a gene: 14. This CDR3 is built from 20 residues. The germline CDR1 and CDR2 sequences are MNHEY and SVGEGT. For the CDR3, the DNA is TGTGCCAGCAGTTACTGGCGGCTAGCGGGAGGCGGAAGTTACACAGATACGCAGTATTTT. This sequence encodes CASSYWRLAGGGSYTDTQYF.